The clone carrying this T cell receptor beta chain was counted between two and nine times. Its specificity is unknown. For the second PCR, which ran for roughly 6 to 11 cycles, a sample-barcoded 5' primer and a J-beta primer mix were used. TCRdb re-called the 5' RACE reads with MiXCR, one entry per CDR3 protein. The sample has about 800,000 distinct CDR3 sequences, 58% seen once. This entry belongs to a study of blood T cells in healthy people across ages. Study overall: About one barcoded beta molecule per two T cells was the capture yield of template switching.

The CDR3 length is 14 residues. Germline CDR1 is SGHTA and CDR2 is FQGNSA. V was cut by 4 bases and J by 7 bases, with 14 bases left in between. Every sample gave at least 5.5 micrograms of total RNA when it was extracted. Whole-study findings and limits: There was no known CMV status for donors, so expanded clonotype changes were possibly confounded.

The receptor's source is a young man in good health. The chain is built from TRBV7-2 and TRBJ2-1, with D perhaps TRBD2 (6 bases). The material sequenced was blood. CDR3 residues: CASSSLGGRNEQFF. Here the CDR3 DNA reads TGTGCCAGCAGCTCCCTGGGAGGTAGGAATGAGCAGTTCTTC.